This entry concerns a single T cell receptor beta chain. The record originates from a study of blood T cell repertoires in COVID-19. CDR1 and CDR2 from the germline V gene are DFQATT and SNEGSKA (reference sequence). J was trimmed by 1 base and V by 3 bases; bases with no gene match: 7. The CDR3 is 15 residues long. Sequencing was performed with immunoSEQ multiplex PCR; in TCRdb, only in-frame clones are kept and a portion is missing. The sample has about 150,000 clones; 84% are singletons. Material for sequencing was PBMCs or T cells enriched from blood (not recorded which). The genes are TRBV20-1 and TRBJ1-2; 8 positions agree with TRBD1. This clonotype was obtained from a man in his forties or fifties who had recovered from COVID-19. The CDR3 bases are TGCAGTGCTAGTCCTGGGACAGGCAATAACTATGGCTACACCTTC. Translating it yields CSASPGTGNNYGYTF.